This record covers a single T cell receptor (beta chain). This clone was recorded a few times. The target of this receptor is not known. The record has no base qualities; no much larger clone is one base away. The data stem from a study of PD-L1 blockade in urothelial cancer (dated by TCRdb to 2016 to 2017). Regarding the complete study: All patients started therapy in about 2014 and received atezolizumab 1,200 mg intravenously every 3 weeks. About 85% of the roughly 29 patients were males with bladder-origin urothelial cancer, and about 60% of the roughly 30 reported a prior smoking history. Patients had an ECOG performance status of 0 or 1 and had received between 0 and 3 prior chemotherapy regimens. Blood samples were analyzed at 3 weeks after treatment start (second dose) and at 6 weeks after treatment start. Blood samples gave median yields of around 140,000 T cells and 83,000 or so unique TCRs, along with a median clonality of 0.080. Somatic, immune and clinical correlates of response to PD-L1 blockade with atezolizumab in urothelial cancer were the focus of an exploratory multi-omic analysis. Pretreatment tumor samples, along with matched peripheral blood collected serially before and after atezolizumab treatment, underwent TCR sequencing. Durable clinical benefit meant progression-free survival longer than 6 months, and TCR features were also tested against progression-free and overall survival. Whole exome sequencing and RNA sequencing of pretreatment tumors were performed alongside TCR sequencing in the same patients. Durable clinical benefit was achieved by nine patients and was not achieved by 20 patients. Around 29 patients had pretreatment blood TCR-seq, roughly 25 had at least one posttreatment blood collection, and roughly 25 had tumor TCR-seq.

CDR1 and CDR2, per the germline V gene (reference sequence), are GTSNPN and SVGIG. The CDR3 contains 11 residues, cysteine and phenylalanine counted. Only the CDR3 portion is preserved as DNA: 33 bases, with reading frame beginning at the first base. Trimming costs V 0 bases and J 7 bases, and their ends lie 6 bases apart. Synthetic TCR analog templates were spiked into each PCR to estimate absolute template abundance from read counts. Using the immunoSEQ assay, TCRbeta CDR3 regions were amplified from genomic DNA with bias-controlled V and J gene primers. Rearranged TCRbeta segments were sequenced at approximately 20X coverage. Per the source publication's procedure: Clustering was used to correct sequencing errors, and CDR3s were annotated against IMGT to assign V, D and J genes. Out-of-frame and stop-codon sequences were excluded, and only productive TCRbeta rearrangements were used in downstream analyses. To compute clonality, Shannon entropy was normalized by the log of the number of unique productive sequences and then subtracted from one. Fisher's exact test with Benjamini-Hochberg correction, using a cutoff of adjusted p below 0.01, was how clones that differed between time points or between blood and tumor were identified. Not all clones reach the TCRdb copy of this immuneACCESS table, which keeps in-frame sequences only. Checked studies attribute under half of the gap to unresolved V genes and leave the rest unexplained. V and J calls and clone size are as listed in that table; D and trimming were resolved from the DNA. The sample table shows tens of thousands of clones, and about 90% are seen once. Together, the top ten hold under 4% of the sample.

The cohort comprised fewer than 35 patients with locally advanced or metastatic urothelial carcinoma treated at Memorial Sloan Kettering on a trial protocol. Peripheral blood mononuclear cells were collected from each patient pretreatment and during treatment, giving between 1 and 8 total time points per patient. The Qiagen DNeasy Blood extraction kit was used to purify genomic DNA from total PBMCs and from tumor samples. Collected pretreatment and during treatment, PBMCs were isolated and stored as previously described. The paper as a whole reports these results and caveats: Because the sample size was small (n of about 29) and many exploratory analyses were performed, the results are intended to be hypothesis-generating. Patients with durable benefit showed greater expansion of tumor-associated TCR clones in peripheral blood 3 weeks after starting treatment (n of about 20, p = 0.022). A pretreatment peripheral blood TCR clonality below the median was linked to improved progression-free and overall survival.

The sample was PBMCs, taken around atezolizumab (anti-PD-L1) treatment. The receptor was isolated from a man aged 50-59 years with urothelial cancer. Here the chain combines TRBV30 and TRBJ1-2; the D gene assignment is ambiguous. Read as DNA, the sequence is TGTGCCTGGAGTGTCCCGGGTGGCTACACCTTC. Translated, this gives CAWSVPGGYTF.